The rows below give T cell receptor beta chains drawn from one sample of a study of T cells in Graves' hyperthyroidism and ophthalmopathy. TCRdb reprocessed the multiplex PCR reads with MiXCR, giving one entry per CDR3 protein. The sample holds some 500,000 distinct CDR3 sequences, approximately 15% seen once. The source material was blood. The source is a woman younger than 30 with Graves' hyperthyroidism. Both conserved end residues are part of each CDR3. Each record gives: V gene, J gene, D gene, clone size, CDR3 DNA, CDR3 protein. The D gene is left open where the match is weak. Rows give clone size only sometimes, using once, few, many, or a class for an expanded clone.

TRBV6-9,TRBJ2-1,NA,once,TGTGCCAGCAGTTACGCCTACAGGGGAGGCTACAATGAGCAGTTCTTC,CASSYAYRGGYNEQFF
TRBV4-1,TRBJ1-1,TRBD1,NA,TGCGCCAGCAGCCAGGAGACAGGGTGGTCTGAAGCTTTCTTT,CASSQETGWSEAFF
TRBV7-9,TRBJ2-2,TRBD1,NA,TGTGCCAGCAGCACCCGACAGGGGACCGGGGAGCTGTTTTTT,CASSTRQGTGELFF
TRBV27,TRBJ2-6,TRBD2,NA,TGTGCCAGCAGTTCCTTAGGGAGGGCTGGGGCCAACGTCCTGACTTTC,CASSSLGRAGANVLTF
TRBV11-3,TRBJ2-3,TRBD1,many,TGTGCCAGCAGCTCTACAGGGGGCGTAGGAGGAGATACGCAGTATTTT,CASSSTGGVGGDTQYF
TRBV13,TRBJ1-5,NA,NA,TGTGCCAGCAGCTTAGGGGGCTGGGGCGGTAGCAATCAGCCCCAGCATTTT,CASSLGGWGGSNQPQHF
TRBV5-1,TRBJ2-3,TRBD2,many,TGCGCCAGCAGCGGTAAAGCGGGAGGGCTCACAGATACGCAGTATTTT,CASSGKAGGLTDTQYF
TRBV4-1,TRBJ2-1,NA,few,TGCGCCAGCAGCCCCCCCACGGGACTGGGCACCTACAATGAGCAGTTCTTC,CASSPPTGLGTYNEQFF
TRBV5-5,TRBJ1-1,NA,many,TGTGCCAGCAGCTTGGAAGCGATGAACACTGAAGCTTTCTTT,CASSLEAMNTEAFF
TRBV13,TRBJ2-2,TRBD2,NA,TGTGCCAGCAGCTATAGCGGGTCCACCGGGGAGCTGTTTTTT,CASSYSGSTGELFF
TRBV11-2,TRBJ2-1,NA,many,TGTGCCAGCAGCCGAGATCATCGGGGGAGGAATGAGCAGTTCTTC,CASSRDHRGRNEQFF